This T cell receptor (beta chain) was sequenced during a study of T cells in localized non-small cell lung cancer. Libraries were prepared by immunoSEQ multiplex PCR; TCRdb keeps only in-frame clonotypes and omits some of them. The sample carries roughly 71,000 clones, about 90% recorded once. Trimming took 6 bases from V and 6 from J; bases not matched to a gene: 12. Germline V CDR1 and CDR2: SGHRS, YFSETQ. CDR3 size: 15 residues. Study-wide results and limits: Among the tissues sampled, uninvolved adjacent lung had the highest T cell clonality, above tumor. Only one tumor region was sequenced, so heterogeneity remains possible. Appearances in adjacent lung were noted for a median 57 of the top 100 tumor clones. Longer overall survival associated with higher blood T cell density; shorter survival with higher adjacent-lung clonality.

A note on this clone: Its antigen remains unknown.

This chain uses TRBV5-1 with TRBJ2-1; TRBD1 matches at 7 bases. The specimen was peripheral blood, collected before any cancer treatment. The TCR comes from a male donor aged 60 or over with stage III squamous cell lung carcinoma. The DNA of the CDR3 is TGCGCCAGCAATCTCCAGACAGGGAGCCCCAATGAGCAGTTCTTC. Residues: CASNLQTGSPNEQFF. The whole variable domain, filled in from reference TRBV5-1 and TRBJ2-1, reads KAGVTQTPRYLIKTRGQQVTLSCSPISGHRSVSWYQQTPGQGLQFLFEYFSETQRNKGNFPGRFSGRQFSNSRSEMNVSTLELGDSALYLCASNLQTGSPNEQFFGPGTRLTVL.